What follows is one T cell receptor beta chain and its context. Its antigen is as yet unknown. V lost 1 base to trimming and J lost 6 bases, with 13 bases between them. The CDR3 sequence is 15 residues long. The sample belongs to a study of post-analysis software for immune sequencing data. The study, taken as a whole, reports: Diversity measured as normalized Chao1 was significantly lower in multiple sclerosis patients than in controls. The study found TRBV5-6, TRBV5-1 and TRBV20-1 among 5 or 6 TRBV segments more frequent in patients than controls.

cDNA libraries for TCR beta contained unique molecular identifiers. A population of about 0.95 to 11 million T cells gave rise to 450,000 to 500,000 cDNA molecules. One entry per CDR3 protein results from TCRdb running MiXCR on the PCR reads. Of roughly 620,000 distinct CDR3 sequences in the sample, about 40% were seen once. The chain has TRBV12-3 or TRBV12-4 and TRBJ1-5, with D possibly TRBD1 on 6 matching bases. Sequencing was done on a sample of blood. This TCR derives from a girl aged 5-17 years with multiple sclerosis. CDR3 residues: CASSLGWGGSQPQHF. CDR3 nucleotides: TGTGCCAGCAGTTTAGGGTGGGGGGGCAGTCAGCCCCAGCATTTT.